Following are 15 T cell receptor beta chains from one sample sequenced in a study of monozygotic twins with inflammatory bowel disease. TCRdb processed the 5' RACE reads again and assigns one entry to each CDR3 protein, with no DNA. Recorded here are under 350,000 distinct CDR3 sequences; the top ten clones represent 5% to 6%. Sequences were obtained from blood. All receptors come from a human donor with ulcerative colitis or Crohn's disease, or a healthy co-twin of an affected twin (not recorded which).

The chain is built from TRBV5-6 and TRBJ2-4; TCRdb reports TRBD1, a call that lacks DNA to check it against. The CDR3 has 17 amino acids. Per germline, CDR1 SGHDT and CDR2 YYEEEE. The CDR3 reads CASSLVGDVLAKNIQYF.

V usage is TRBV7-9 and J usage is TRBJ2-5; TCRdb's D gene call, TRBD2, goes unchecked for lack of DNA. The germline CDR1 and CDR2 sequences are SEHNR and FQNEAQ (reference sequence). There are 17 residues in the CDR3. The CDR3 sequence is CASSWGTSSGSAETQYF.

The chain has TRBV7-6 and TRBJ2-1; the TCRdb call, TRBD2, lacks DNA for checking. The CDR3 has 13 amino acids. The germline gives CDR1 SGHVS, CDR2 FNYEAQ. Here the CDR3 reads CASSLGEYNEQFF. Full variable domain (missing parts from reference TRBV7-6 and TRBJ2-1): GAGVSQSPRYKVTKRGQDVALRCDPISGHVSLYWYRQALGQGPEFLTYFNYEAQQDKSGLPNDRFSAERPEGSISTLTIQRTEQRDSAMYRCASSLGEYNEQFFGPGTRLTVL.

V is TRBV30 and J is TRBJ2-7. The CDR3 consists of 14 residues. Germline CDR1 is GTSNPN and CDR2 is SVGIG (reference sequence). The CDR3 sequence: CAWATGNGAYEQYF.

V gene TRBV12-3 or TRBV12-4 combines with J gene TRBJ2-3; TCRdb reports TRBD2, a call that lacks DNA to check it against. The CDR3 loop spans 13 amino acids. The CDR3 loop is CASSDSGAYTQYF.

The J gene is TRBJ2-5, the V gene TRBV5-1; the D call from TCRdb, TRBD2, cannot be confirmed without DNA. The CDR3 contains 16 residues. Germline-derived CDR1 and CDR2 are SGHRS and YFSETQ. CDR3 region: CASSLGGARRQETQYF.

The chain carries TRBV24-1 and TRBJ1-2; TCRdb indicates TRBD1, and absent DNA this call remains unverified. The CDR3 contains 16 residues. Germline-derived CDR1 and CDR2 are KGHDR and SFDVKD. This CDR3 is CATSDPDGQGVYGYTF.

The genes are TRBV5-1 and TRBJ2-7; TCRdb reports TRBD2, a call that lacks DNA to check it against. This CDR3 has 14 residues. Germline loops: CDR1 SGHRS, CDR2 YFSETQ. The CDR3: CASSSIGGPLEQYF.

The chain links TRBV7-8 to TRBJ1-2; the TRBD1 assignment by TCRdb is unverifiable without DNA. CDR1 and CDR2 from the germline V gene are SGHVS and FQNEAQ. The CDR3 is 14 residues long. The CDR3 sequence is CASSLKRGSGGYTF.

The chain has TRBV7-2 and TRBJ2-7; the TCRdb call, TRBD1, lacks DNA for checking. The V gene's germline CDR1 is SGHTA and CDR2 FQGNSA. The CDR3 runs to 14 residues. The CDR3 reads CASSPPSGTYEQYF. Together with reference TRBV7-2 and TRBJ2-7, the CDR3 gives the full variable domain: GAGVSQSPSNKVTEKGKDVELRCDPISGHTALYWYRQSLGQGLEFLIYFQGNSAPDKSGLPSDRFSAERTGGSVSTLTIQRTQQEDSAVYLCASSPPSGTYEQYFGPGTRLTVT.

The chain joins TRBV29-1 to TRBJ2-7; there is no DNA to check the TCRdb D call of TRBD1. CDR1 SQVTM and CDR2 ANQGSEA come from the germline V gene. The CDR3 loop spans 13 amino acids. The CDR3 sequence: CSVNLGQPYEQYF.

Here the CDR3 reads CSATGGLVGTSPLHF. The chain combines TRBV20-1 with TRBJ1-6; TCRdb calls TRBD1, which cannot be checked without DNA. The germline V gene encodes CDR1 DFQATT and CDR2 SNEGSKA (reference sequence). This CDR3 is built from 15 residues.

The chain is built from TRBV27 and TRBJ1-5; TCRdb picks TRBD1, but there is no DNA to check that call. The length of the CDR3 is 14 residues. Germline V gene lookup returns CDR1 MNHEY and CDR2 SMNVEV (reference sequence). CDR3 in amino acids: CASSPRGRGQPQQF.

The CDR3 loop reads CSVDPRGGTEAFF. The chain recombines TRBV29-1 with TRBJ1-1. Germline V CDR1 and CDR2: SQVTM, ANQGSEA. This CDR3 is 13 amino acids long.

The chain links TRBV5-6 to TRBJ2-5. Germline assignment: CDR1 SGHDT and CDR2 YYEEEE. The CDR3 is made up of 15 amino acids. CDR3 protein: CASSLISDFQETQYF.